Listed below are T cell receptor beta chains from one sample, sequenced in a study of T cells expressing NK-cell markers. TCRdb re-called the 5' RACE reads; one entry per CDR3 protein, DNA not given. Its table lists about 460,000 distinct CDR3 sequences. Input material: blood T cells: a sorted CD56 or NKG2C T cell subset, CD4+ or CD8+ T cells, or bulk PBMC T cells (not recorded which). The receptors were gathered from a woman in her 50s in good health. The CDR3 runs from the conserved cysteine through the conserved F or W. The size entry is marked missing in some rows and otherwise reads once, few, many or a size class.

size: NA; J: TRBJ1-1; V: TRBV6-6; CDR3: CASSYGQGARMNTEAFF
size: NA; J: TRBJ2-1; V: TRBV5-6; CDR3: CASSSQGEANEQFF
size: NA; J: TRBJ1-1; V: TRBV14; CDR3: CASSQEGPEAFF
size: NA; J: TRBJ1-2; V: TRBV6-5; CDR3: CASLGGSNGYTF
size: medium-sized; J: TRBJ2-1; V: TRBV11-2; CDR3: CASSSRTSGRYNEQFF
size: NA; J: TRBJ2-3; V: TRBV7-9; CDR3: CASSRRDRQRTDTQYF
size: NA; J: TRBJ1-2; V: TRBV4-1; CDR3: CASSHPPRASSARGYGYTF
size: NA; J: TRBJ1-1; V: TRBV5-1; CDR3: CASSLAGRDFGEGGAFF
size: NA; J: TRBJ2-3; V: TRBV9; CDR3: CASEEGVSGRRTDTQYF
size: NA; J: TRBJ2-7; V: TRBV4-1; CDR3: CASSQERGEFNEQYF
size: NA; J: TRBJ1-5; V: TRBV5-6; CDR3: CASSYGLEGNQPQHF
size: NA; J: TRBJ2-5; V: TRBV29-1; CDR3: CSVGWTVGKKTQYF
size: NA; J: TRBJ2-3; V: TRBV6-5; CDR3: CASSLDRGRADTQYF
size: NA; J: TRBJ1-1; V: TRBV5-1; CDR3: CASSLSQTANTEAFF
size: NA; J: TRBJ1-5; V: TRBV3-1; CDR3: CASSQGGNQPQHF
size: NA; J: TRBJ2-4; V: TRBV3-1; CDR3: CASSQGPITGDDQYF
size: NA; J: TRBJ2-1; V: TRBV14; CDR3: CASSQVMGMGEQFF
size: NA; J: TRBJ1-4; V: TRBV20-1; CDR3: CSPTSTNEKLFF